This T cell receptor (beta chain) was sequenced in a study of blood T cell repertoires in COVID-19. The CDR3 is 14 amino acids. Germline-derived CDR1 and CDR2 are MDHEN and SYDVKM. Germline trimming cut 8 bases from V and 7 bases from J; bases unmatched to any gene: 9. TCRdb's copy holds only in-frame clones and misses some; the assay was immunoSEQ multiplex PCR. The table records 80,000 to 100,000 clones, roughly 80% of them present only once. The sequencing sample was made of peripheral blood. This sequence was found in a man aged 50 to 60 who had recovered from COVID-19. This rearrangement joins TRBV28 to TRBJ2-2, with 8 bases identical to TRBD2. In nucleotides, the CDR3 is TGTGCCAGCTCCCGAGCGGGAGACGGCGGGGAGCTGTTTTTT. This encodes CASSRAGDGGELFF.